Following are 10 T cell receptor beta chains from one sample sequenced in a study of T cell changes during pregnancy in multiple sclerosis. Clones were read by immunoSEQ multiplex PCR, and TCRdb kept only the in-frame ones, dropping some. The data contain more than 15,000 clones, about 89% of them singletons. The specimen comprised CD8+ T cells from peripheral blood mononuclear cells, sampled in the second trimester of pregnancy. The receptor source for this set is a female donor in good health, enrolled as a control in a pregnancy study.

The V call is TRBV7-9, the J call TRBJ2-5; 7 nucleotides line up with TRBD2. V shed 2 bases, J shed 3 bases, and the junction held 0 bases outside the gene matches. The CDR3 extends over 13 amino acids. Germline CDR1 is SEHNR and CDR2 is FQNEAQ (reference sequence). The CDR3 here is CASSLSGEETQYF. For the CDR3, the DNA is TGTGCCAGCAGCTTAAGCGGGGAAGAGACCCAGTACTTC. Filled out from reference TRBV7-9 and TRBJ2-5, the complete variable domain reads DTGVSQNPRHKITKRGQNVTFRCDPISEHNRLYWYRQTLGQGPEFLTYFQNEAQLEKSRLLSDRFSAERPKGSFSTLEIQRTEQGDSAMYLCASSLSGEETQYFGPGTRLLVL.

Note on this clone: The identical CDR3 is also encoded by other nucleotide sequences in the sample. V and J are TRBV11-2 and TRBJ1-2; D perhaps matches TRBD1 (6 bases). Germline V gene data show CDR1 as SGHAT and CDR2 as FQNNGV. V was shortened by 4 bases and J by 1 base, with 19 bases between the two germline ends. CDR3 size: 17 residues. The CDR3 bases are TGTGCCAGCAGCTCAGAACCCCGGGACAAGGATAACTATGGCTACACCTTC. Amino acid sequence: CASSSEPRDKDNYGYTF.

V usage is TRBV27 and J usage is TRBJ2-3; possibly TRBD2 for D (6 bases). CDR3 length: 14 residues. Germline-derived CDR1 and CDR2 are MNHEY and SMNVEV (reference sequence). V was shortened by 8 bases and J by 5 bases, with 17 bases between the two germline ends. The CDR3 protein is CASGPRRGGDTQYF. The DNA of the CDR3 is TGTGCCAGCGGCCCCCGGAGGGGAGGAGATACGCAGTATTTT.

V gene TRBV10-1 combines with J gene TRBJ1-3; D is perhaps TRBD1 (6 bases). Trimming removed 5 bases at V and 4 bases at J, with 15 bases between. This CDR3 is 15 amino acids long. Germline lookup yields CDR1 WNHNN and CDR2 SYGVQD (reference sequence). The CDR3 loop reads CASSPQGVLGNTIYF. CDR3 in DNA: TGCGCCAGCAGTCCACAGGGAGTGTTGGGAAACACCATATATTTT.

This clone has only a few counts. The CDR3 region has the DNA TGTGCCAGCAGCTTAGTCGTGGGGGGGCGAGGTAACACCGGGGAGCTGTTTTTT. It codes for CASSLVVGGRGNTGELFF. This chain links TRBV7-6 with TRBJ2-2; D is perhaps TRBD2 (7 bases). Germline assignment: CDR1 SGHVS and CDR2 FNYEAQ. Trimming cost V 1 base and J 2 bases, with 17 bases left between them. The CDR3 runs 18 residues.

The CDR3 loop reads CASSIDQGAGEQYF. CDR3 DNA: TGTGCCAGTAGTATCGACCAGGGGGCGGGTGAGCAGTACTTC. The J gene is TRBJ2-7, the V gene TRBV19; 8 nucleotides agree with TRBD1. Trimming removed 3 bases from V and 7 bases from J; junction bases left unmatched: 8. The length of the CDR3 is 14 residues. The germline V gene has CDR1 LNHDA and CDR2 SQIVND (reference sequence).

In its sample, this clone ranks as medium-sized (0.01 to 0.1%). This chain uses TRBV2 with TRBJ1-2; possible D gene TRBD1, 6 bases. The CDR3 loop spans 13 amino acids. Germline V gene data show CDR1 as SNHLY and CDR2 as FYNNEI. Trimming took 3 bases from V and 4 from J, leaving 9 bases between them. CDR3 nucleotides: TGTGCCAGCAGTGAGGGGGCTAGCTATGGCTACACCTTC. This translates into CASSEGASYGYTF. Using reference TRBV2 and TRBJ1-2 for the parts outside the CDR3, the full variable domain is EPEVTQTPSHQVTQMGQEVILRCVPISNHLYFYWYRQILGQKVEFLVSFYNNEISEKSEIFDDQFSVERPDGSNFTLKIRSTKLEDSAMYFCASSEGASYGYTFGSGTRLTVV.

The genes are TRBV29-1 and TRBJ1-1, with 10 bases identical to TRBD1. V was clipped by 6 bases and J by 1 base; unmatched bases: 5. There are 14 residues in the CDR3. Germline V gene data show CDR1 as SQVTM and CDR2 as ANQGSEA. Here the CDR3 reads CSVDRGPSNTEAFF. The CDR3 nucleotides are TGCAGCGTCGACAGGGGGCCATCGAACACTGAAGCTTTCTTT.

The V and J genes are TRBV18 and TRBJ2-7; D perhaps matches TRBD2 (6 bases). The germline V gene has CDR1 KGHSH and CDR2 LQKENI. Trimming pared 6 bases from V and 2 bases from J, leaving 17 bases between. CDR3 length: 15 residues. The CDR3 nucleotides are TGTGCCAGCTCCCGACGGGACTCCTTCCCCTACGAGCAGTACTTC. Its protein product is CASSRRDSFPYEQYF.

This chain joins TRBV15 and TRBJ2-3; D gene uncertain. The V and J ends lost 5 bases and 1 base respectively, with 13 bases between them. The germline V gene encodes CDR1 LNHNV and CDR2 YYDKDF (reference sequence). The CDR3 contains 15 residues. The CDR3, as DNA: TGTGCCACCAGCGAAAGTCTAATGGGCACAGATACGCAGTATTTT. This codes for CATSESLMGTDTQYF.